This is a list of T cell receptor beta chains from one sample in a study of shared clonotypes between healthy human individuals. Libraries were prepared by immunoSEQ multiplex PCR; TCRdb keeps only in-frame clonotypes and omits some of them. This table has 520,000 or so clones, roughly 78% appearing once. Material for sequencing was PBMCs. These receptors were taken from a middle-aged woman in good health. Some clones in this sample may be carry-over from other donors' samples. Each CDR3 is given with its conserved first and last residue. D genes are given only for firm matches. Rows may omit the clone size; those that give it use once, few, many or a size class.

CDR3,DNA,V,J,size,D
CASSPGDGDEQYF,TGTGCCAGCAGTCCAGGGGATGGCGACGAGCAGTACTTC,TRBV2,TRBJ2-7,few,.
CASTRHSGNTIYF,TGTGCCAGCACTCGACACTCTGGAAACACCATATATTTT,TRBV6-1,TRBJ1-3,few,.
CASSQETGNYNEQFF,TGTGCCAGCAGCCAAGAGACAGGGAACTACAATGAGCAGTTCTTC,TRBV4-2,TRBJ2-1,.,TRBD1
CASSLGPMNTEAFF,TGCGCCAGCAGCTTGGGACCCATGAACACTGAAGCTTTCTTT,TRBV5-1,TRBJ1-1,.,.
CASSLFPGGLAGGNEQFF,TGCGCCAGCAGCTTGTTTCCGGGGGGACTAGCGGGAGGCAATGAGCAGTTCTTC,TRBV5-1,TRBJ2-1,.,TRBD2
CASSLGTGVNQPQHF,TGTGCCAGCAGCCTGGGGACAGGAGTCAATCAGCCCCAGCATTTT,TRBV9,TRBJ1-5,few,TRBD1
CASSRLVRDTQYF,TGTGCCAGCAGCCGACTAGTCAGGGATACGCAGTATTTT,TRBV7-2,TRBJ2-3,.,.
CASSEAVRQGSEKLFF,TGTGCCAGCAGTGAAGCCGTCAGACAGGGGAGTGAAAAACTGTTTTTT,TRBV6-1,TRBJ1-4,.,TRBD1
CASSSQGSGANVLTF,TGCGCCAGCAGCTCACAGGGCTCTGGGGCCAACGTCCTGACTTTC,TRBV5-1,TRBJ2-6,.,.
CASTLFSGRRTGELFF,TGTGCCAGTACCCTATTTAGCGGGAGGCGCACCGGGGAGCTGTTTTTT,TRBV19,TRBJ2-2,.,TRBD2
CASTWDSDEQYF,TGCGCCAGCACTTGGGACAGTGACGAGCAGTACTTC,TRBV10-2,TRBJ2-7,.,TRBD1
CASSLVGVYEQYF,TGTGCCAGCAGCTTGGTCGGGGTCTACGAGCAGTACTTC,TRBV5-6,TRBJ2-7,.,.
CASSFLGSTQYF,TGTGCCAGCAGCTTCCTTGGAAGTACGCAGTATTTT,TRBV7-2,TRBJ2-3,.,.
CASSRGVETGELFF,TGCGCCAGCAGCCGCGGAGTGGAAACCGGGGAGCTGTTTTTT,TRBV4-3,TRBJ2-2,.,.
CASSLEGGGPYEQYF,TGTGCCAGCAGCTTAGAAGGCGGGGGCCCCTACGAGCAGTACTTC,TRBV11-3,TRBJ2-7,.,.
CASSLRQLSEAFF,TGTGCCAGCAGTTTGCGACAGCTTAGTGAAGCTTTCTTT,TRBV28,TRBJ1-1,.,.
CAISELVDSGELFF,TGTGCCATCAGTGAGTTGGTGGATTCCGGGGAGCTGTTTTTT,TRBV10-3,TRBJ2-2,.,.
CASSSPGTGTNIQYF,TGTGCCAGCAGTTCCCCCGGGACAGGGACAAACATTCAGTACTTC,TRBV28,TRBJ2-4,few,TRBD1
CASSVLATDTQYF,TGTGCCAGCAGCGTATTGGCCACAGATACGCAGTATTTT,TRBV9,TRBJ2-3,.,.
CASHERSATNEKLFF,TGTGCCAGCCATGAACGTTCTGCAACTAATGAAAAACTGTTTTTT,TRBV18,TRBJ1-4,.,.
CASSQEGLAATDTQYF,TGCGCCAGCAGCCAAGAGGGACTAGCGGCCACAGATACGCAGTATTTT,TRBV4-1,TRBJ2-3,.,TRBD2
CASNTPGQGGTGNTIYF,TGTGCCAGCAATACTCCGGGACAGGGGGGAACTGGAAACACCATATATTTT,TRBV28,TRBJ1-3,few,TRBD1
CASSSSGSNNNEQFF,TGTGCCAGCAGCTCAAGCGGGAGCAACAACAATGAGCAGTTCTTC,TRBV7-3,TRBJ2-1,.,TRBD2
CASSVPGLNTEAFF,TGTGCCAGTAGTGTCCCAGGCTTGAACACTGAAGCTTTCTTT,TRBV19,TRBJ1-1,.,.
CASSSGLAGGLFF,TGTGCCAGCAGCTCCGGACTAGCGGGGGGGTTGTTCTTC,TRBV7-3,TRBJ2-1,.,TRBD2
CASSIPGQGPNEQFF,TGTGCCAGCAGCATTCCGGGACAGGGCCCCAATGAGCAGTTCTTC,TRBV5-6,TRBJ2-1,.,TRBD1
CASSLGGSSYEQYF,TGTGCCAGCAGCTTAGGTGGCAGCTCCTACGAGCAGTACTTC,TRBV11-2,TRBJ2-7,few,.
CAWSGGSYEQYF,TGTGCCTGGAGTGGTGGGTCCTACGAGCAGTACTTC,TRBV30,TRBJ2-7,.,.
CAGMPSGTGFLLGSYEQYF,TGTGCGGGAATGCCCTCCGGGACAGGGTTTTTATTAGGCTCCTACGAGCAGTACTTC,TRBV19,TRBJ2-7,.,TRBD1
CASSPDHPTDTQYF,TGCGCCAGCAGCCCAGACCATCCCACAGATACGCAGTATTTT,TRBV5-1,TRBJ2-3,.,.
CASMGINEKLFF,TGCGCCAGCATGGGGATTAATGAAAAACTGTTTTTT,TRBV4-1,TRBJ1-4,.,.
CASSSGQYGYTF,TGTGCCAGCAGTTCGGGACAGTATGGCTACACCTTC,TRBV28,TRBJ1-2,.,TRBD1
CASSLGLWSTDTQYF,TGTGCTAGCAGCTTAGGGTTATGGAGCACAGATACGCAGTATTTT,TRBV7-7,TRBJ2-3,once,.
CASSEPLNTEAFF,TGTGCCAGCAGTGAACCATTGAACACTGAAGCTTTCTTT,TRBV6-1,TRBJ1-1,once,.
CASSPPNTEAFF,TGTGCCAGCTCACCCCCAAACACTGAAGCTTTCTTT,TRBV18,TRBJ1-1,few,.
CASSQAGWNGYTF,TGTGCCAGCAGCCAAGCAGGTTGGAACGGCTACACCTTC,TRBV14,TRBJ1-2,.,.
CATSDDIFQEKLFF,TGTGCCACCAGCGACGACATATTTCAAGAAAAACTGTTTTTT,TRBV15,TRBJ1-4,many,.
CASSLVHSSYNEQFF,TGTGCCAGCAGCTTAGTTCACAGTTCCTACAATGAGCAGTTCTTC,TRBV11-2,TRBJ2-1,.,.
CASSGLGLAGPYEQYF,TGTGCCAGTAGTGGACTGGGACTAGCGGGCCCCTACGAGCAGTACTTC,TRBV19,TRBJ2-7,.,TRBD2
CSVEMGDTQYF,TGCAGCGTCGAAATGGGAGATACGCAGTATTTT,TRBV29-1,TRBJ2-3,.,.
CASSILPGTNTDTQYF,TGTGCCAGCAGCATTCTTCCCGGGACTAACACAGATACGCAGTATTTT,TRBV7-3,TRBJ2-3,.,TRBD2
CASSLPLRGATDTQYF,TGTGCCAGCAGCTTGCCCCTCAGGGGGGCCACAGATACGCAGTATTTT,TRBV5-4,TRBJ2-3,.,.
CASVLAGGPDEQFF,TGTGCCAGCGTGCTAGCGGGAGGGCCCGATGAGCAGTTCTTC,TRBV7-9,TRBJ2-1,.,TRBD2
CASRPSVQPNEQFF,TGTGCCAGCAGGCCCTCTGTTCAGCCCAATGAGCAGTTCTTC,TRBV28,TRBJ2-1,.,.
CAILREGVNTEAFF,TGTGCCATCCTAAGGGAGGGGGTAAACACTGAAGCTTTCTTT,TRBV10-3,TRBJ1-1,.,.
CASSPGLAGGPLEYNEQFF,TGTGCCAGCAGCCCGGGACTAGCGGGAGGGCCTCTAGAATACAATGAGCAGTTCTTC,TRBV9,TRBJ2-1,.,TRBD2
CASRATGQTGELFF,TGTGCCAGCAGAGCTACAGGCCAGACCGGGGAGCTGTTTTTT,TRBV6-5,TRBJ2-2,once,.
CAISELASGGYNEQFF,TGTGCCATCAGTGAGTTGGCTAGCGGGGGCTACAATGAGCAGTTCTTC,TRBV10-3,TRBJ2-1,.,TRBD2
CASRTQYGSSYNEQFF,TGTGCCAGCAGAACCCAGTATGGGTCTTCCTACAATGAGCAGTTCTTC,TRBV7-2,TRBJ2-1,.,.
CASSLGLVSGPEQFF,TGTGCCAGCAGTCTAGGACTAGTCTCAGGCCCTGAGCAGTTCTTC,TRBV27,TRBJ2-1,.,TRBD2
CASSLVGSGYNEQFF,TGTGCCAGCAGCTTAGTTGGGAGCGGGTACAATGAGCAGTTCTTC,TRBV7-9,TRBJ2-1,.,.
CASSPGENQPQHF,TGTGCCAGCTCACCAGGGGAGAATCAGCCCCAGCATTTT,TRBV18,TRBJ1-5,.,.
CASSTSGGGFLFF,TGCGCCAGCAGTACAAGCGGGGGGGGTTTTCTGTTCTTC,TRBV10-1,TRBJ2-1,.,TRBD2
CASSPRVRSTDTQYF,TGTGCCAGCAGCCCCAGGGTACGAAGCACAGATACGCAGTATTTT,TRBV28,TRBJ2-3,.,.
CASSLGENTEAFF,TGTGCCAGCAGTTTAGGGGAGAACACTGAAGCTTTCTTT,TRBV28,TRBJ1-1,.,.
CASSVGGSDGELFF,TGTGCCAGCAGCGTCGGCGGGAGTGACGGGGAGCTGTTTTTT,TRBV9,TRBJ2-2,.,TRBD2
CASSAQGGNEQFF,TGCGCCAGCAGCGCACAGGGAGGCAATGAGCAGTTCTTC,TRBV5-1,TRBJ2-1,.,.
CASKGLAYEQYF,TGTGCCAGCAAGGGACTAGCTTACGAGCAGTACTTC,TRBV6-1,TRBJ2-7,.,TRBD2
CAWSQGTHSNTDTQYF,TGTGCCTGGTCGCAGGGAACCCATAGTAACACAGATACGCAGTATTTT,TRBV30,TRBJ2-3,.,.
CASSLELAGENEQFF,TGCGCCAGCAGCTTGGAGTTAGCGGGAGAAAATGAGCAGTTCTTC,TRBV5-1,TRBJ2-1,.,TRBD2